A single T cell receptor beta chain is shown here with its context. There is no known antigen for this receptor. Base quality data are lacking; no much larger clone is found one base away. These data belong to a study of blood T cell repertoires in COVID-19 (dated by TCRdb to about 2020). With respect to the entire study: Collaborator samples came from the United States, Italy and Spain and covered acute and convalescent phases of COVID-19. The material from the prospective study consisted of cDNA or gDNA derived from T cells, B-cell-depleted T cells, or PBMCs. HLA class I and class II types, where available, came from metadata supplied by the sample provider rather than from assay-based typing. Samples came from the ongoing ImmuneRACE study (first 160 participants) plus 1,254 subjects from 6 global collaborators. The repertoires were released in a freely available public database meant as a resource for research on the immune response to SARS-CoV-2. Subjects who had been exposed to COVID-19, were actively infected with it, or had recovered from it provided the deeply sampled blood TCRbeta repertoires that made up the dataset. The sample metadata nearly always contained a de-identified subject ID, COVID-19 status, age in years and sex.

Results the study describes overall, beyond this receptor: The amount of clinical and demographic metadata varied by source and participant and was provided uncurated.

In Seattle, one collaborating source enrolled patients while the infection was active and tracked those patients longitudinally over the course of disease. Collaborating institutions collected whole blood in K2EDTA tubes following their own protocols. For TCRbeta analysis, collaborators shipped samples as frozen whole blood, isolated PBMCs, or DNA extracted from either of those sample types. Deletion took 6 bases off V and 0 bases off J, with a span of 21 bases between the germline ends. From cysteine to phenylalanine, the CDR3 is 19 amino acids long. The only DNA kept is the CDR3, 57 bases in frame from the first base. CDR1 is given as MNHEY and CDR2 as SMNVEV, both from the germline V gene (reference sequence). TCRbeta CDR3 regions were amplified from genomic DNA by means of the immunoSEQ Assay, a bias-controlled multiplex PCR. The authors' pipeline ran thus. Nucleated cell counts per sample were estimated from amplification of reference gene primers within the assay. To quantify the absolute abundance of each unique TCRbeta CDR3 rearrangement, sequence reads were collapsed and filtered. For each sample, productive Simpson clonality was calculated as the square root of Simpson's diversity index across productive rearrangements. TCRdb provides this immuneACCESS table in a form limited to in-frame rearrangements. Some clones are lacking; in checked studies, under half of them reflect an unresolved V gene, and why the rest are absent is not known. That table is the source of V, J and clone size, and D and trimming were worked out from the DNA. The sample has 350,000 to 500,000 clones on record, approximately 90% of them singletons. More than 0.7% of the sample lies in the top ten.

The receptor was derived from a man aged 18-30 years with COVID-19, enrolled during active disease. In this chain, TRBV27 is recombined with TRBJ1-6, with the D gene uncertain. The specimen sequenced was peripheral blood. The CDR3: CASRRRTDTLSSYNSPLHF. The DNA sequence is TGTGCCAGCAGGCGGAGGACCGATACATTAAGCTCCTATAATTCACCCCTCCACTTT.